A single sample gave rise to the 8 T cell receptor beta chains below, sequenced in a study of tumor and adjacent non-tumor tissue in lung cancer. This sample's RNA came from whole unsorted tissue. TCRbeta libraries were built with three rounds of nested PCR, modified from ARM-PCR. TCRdb independently ran MiXCR on the multiplex PCR reads; one entry per CDR3 protein. The data show 100,000 to 120,000 distinct CDR3 sequences, nearly 85% seen once. Source material: lung tumor tissue. These receptors were taken from a man aged 65 to 85 with non-small cell lung cancer.

In the case of this clonotype: The junction differs from germline at one of its ends, possibly a read error. The chain joins TRBV15 to TRBJ2-1; D possibly corresponds to TRBD2 (6 bases). The germline gives CDR1 LNHNV, CDR2 YYDKDF (reference sequence). This CDR3 has 17 amino acids. The CDR3 loop reads CATSRGDGSTSYNEQFF. For the CDR3, the DNA is TGCGCCACCAGCAGAGGGGACGGGAGTACCTCCTACAATGAGCAGTTCTTC. Complete variable domain (other parts from reference TRBV15 and TRBJ2-1): DAMVIQNPRYQVTQFGKPVTLSCSQTLNHNVMYWYQQKSSQAPKLLFHYYDKDFNNEADTPDNFQSRRPNTSFCFLDIRSPGLGDTAMYLCATSRGDGSTSYNEQFFGPGTRLTVL.

Worth noting for this clonotype: The junction does not match germline at one end; this may be a read error. V usage is TRBV13 and J usage is TRBJ1-5; no clear D gene. Germline CDR1 is PRHDT and CDR2 is FYEKMQ (reference sequence). The CDR3 has 14 amino acids. CDR3 sequence (DNA): TGTGCCAGCAGCTTAGGCCGCACTAATCAGTCCCAGCAGTTT. Encoded protein: CASSLGRTNQSQQF.

About this clonotype: The junction shows a germline mismatch at one end, possibly a read error. The chain uses TRBV6-5 and TRBJ2-7; no clear D gene. The germline CDR1 and CDR2 sequences are MNHEY and SVGAGI. CDR3 length: 17 residues. This chain's CDR3 is CASMRLAGETSSYEQYF. The CDR3 DNA reads TGTGCCAGCATGCGATTAGCCGGCGAGACAAGCTCCTACGAGCAGTACTTT.

With respect to this clonotype: A clone one base away is much larger, so this may be a read error. The chain carries TRBV2 and TRBJ2-2; D not resolved. The ends were cut back, 5 bases at V and 4 bases at J, with 8 bases in the middle. The CDR3 length is 13 residues. The germline V gene has CDR1 SNHLY and CDR2 FYNNEI. This CDR3 is CASSPWVTGELFF. CDR3 DNA: TGTGCCAGCAGTCCGTGGGTCACCGGGGAGCTGTTTTTT.

As for this clonotype: One end of the junction is discordant with germline, which a read error may explain. The V call is TRBV12-5, the J call TRBJ2-3, with TRBD2 matching over 9 bases. CDR3 length: 16 residues. The V gene's germline CDR1 is LGHNT and CDR2 FRNRAP. The CDR3 nucleotides are TGTGCTAGTAGTTTGAGTATAGCGGGAGACACAGATACGCAGTATTTT. The encoded protein is CASSLSIAGDTDTQYF.

Worth noting for this clonotype: Sequence at one end of the junction differs from germline and may be a read error. The chain employs TRBV12-3 or TRBV12-4 and TRBJ1-1, with a tentative D call TRBD1 (5 bases). The CDR3 runs to 15 residues. Here the CDR3 reads CASNLERGMNTEDFF. Here the CDR3 DNA reads TGTGCCAGCAATTTGGAGAGGGGCATGAACACTGAAGATTTCTTT.

V usage is TRBV4-1 and J usage is TRBJ2-7; D may correspond to TRBD1 or TRBD2 (6 bases each). The V end was cut by 10 bases, the J end by 7 bases, with 23 bases between. The CDR3 is made up of 14 amino acids. CDR1 and CDR2 from the germline V gene are MGHRA and YSYEKL. The CDR3 DNA reads as TGCGCCATGAGCCAAGGAGGGGGTTCTGAAGAGCAGTACTTC. As protein: CAMSQGGGSEEQYF.

The CDR3 region has the DNA TGCAGCATCTGGGGGACGAGCCCCGAGCAGTACTTC. It specifies CSIWGTSPEQYF. V gene TRBV29-1 combines with J gene TRBJ2-7; the D call may be TRBD1 or TRBD2 (5 bases each). Germline V gene lookup returns CDR1 SQVTM and CDR2 ANQGSEA. This CDR3 region has 12 residues. Trimming pared 8 bases from V and 6 bases from J, leaving 17 bases between.